This T cell receptor beta chain was captured in a study of T cells in localized non-small cell lung cancer. General observations from the study: There were a median 57 of the top 100 tumor clones appearing in adjacent lung. Those with higher blood T cell density had longer overall survival. In uninvolved adjacent lung, T cell clonality reached its highest value, exceeding tumor.

Points on this clone: What it binds is unknown.

This CDR3 spans 11 amino acids. Trimming pared 6 bases from V and 2 bases from J, leaving 4 bases between. The germline V gene encodes CDR1 MDHEN and CDR2 SYDVKM. Clones were sequenced by immunoSEQ multiplex PCR, and TCRdb holds only the in-frame ones, with some missing. The sample contains approximately 30,000 clones, 80% to 90% of which appear only once. V gene TRBV28 combines with J gene TRBJ1-1; no clear D. The receptor comes from a woman aged 18-49 years with stage I lung adenocarcinoma. The material was peripheral blood, obtained before any cancer treatment. CDR3 amino acids: CASSPNTEAFF. CDR3 nucleotide sequence: TGTGCCAGCAGCCCCAACACTGAAGCTTTCTTT.